This T cell receptor (beta chain) was documented in a study of T cell responses to AZD1222 COVID-19 vaccine. Across the study: Second doses that came at about 4 or about 12 weeks were put together.

Notes on the study in general: Most donors were white British, females outnumbered males, and clonal diversity was possibly underestimated. Increased Spike-specific TCR breadth and depth were observed after two AZD1222 doses.

About this clone: Its antigen is not identified.

The CDR3 consists of 14 residues. Germline CDR1 reads SGHRS; CDR2 reads YFSETQ. V lost 4 bases to trimming and J lost 6 bases; unmatched junction nucleotides: 5. Data came from immunoSEQ multiplex PCR; TCRdb stores just in-frame clones and leaves some out. This sample has 90,000 to 95,000 clones, with about 88% found just once. Source: peripheral blood, taken on day 0 of AZD1222 vaccination. This clonotype was sampled from an adult in good health. V usage is TRBV5-1 and J usage is TRBJ1-4; 8 nucleotides agree with TRBD1. DNA for the CDR3: TGCGCCAGCAGCCCGACAGGGGTGCATGAAAAACTGTTTTTT. Protein sequence: CASSPTGVHEKLFF.